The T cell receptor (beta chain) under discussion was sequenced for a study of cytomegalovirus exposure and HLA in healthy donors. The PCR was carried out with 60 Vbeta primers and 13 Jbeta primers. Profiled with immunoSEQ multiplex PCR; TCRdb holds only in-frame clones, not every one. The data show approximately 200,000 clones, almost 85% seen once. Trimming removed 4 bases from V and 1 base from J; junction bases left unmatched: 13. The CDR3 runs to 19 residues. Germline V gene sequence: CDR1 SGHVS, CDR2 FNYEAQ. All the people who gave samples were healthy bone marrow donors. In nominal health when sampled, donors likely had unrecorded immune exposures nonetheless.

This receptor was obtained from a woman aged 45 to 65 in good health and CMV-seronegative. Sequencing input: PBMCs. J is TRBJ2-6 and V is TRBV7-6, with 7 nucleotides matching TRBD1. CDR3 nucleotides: TGTGCCAGCAGCTCGCTCAGACAGGGTCTAATTTCTGGGGCCAACGTCCTGACTTTC. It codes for CASSSLRQGLISGANVLTF. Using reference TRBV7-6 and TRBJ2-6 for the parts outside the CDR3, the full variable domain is GAGVSQSPRYKVTKRGQDVALRCDPISGHVSLYWYRQALGQGPEFLTYFNYEAQQDKSGLPNDRFSAERPEGSISTLTIQRTEQRDSAMYRCASSSLRQGLISGANVLTFGAGSRLTVL.